This T cell receptor (beta chain) is drawn from a study of blood T cell repertoires in COVID-19. Overall study context: Acute-phase and convalescent COVID-19 samples originated in the United States, Italy and Spain.

Seattle researchers signed up patients amid active infection and tracked them longitudinally. The repertoire was sequenced with immunoSEQ multiplex PCR; TCRdb's copy has only in-frame clones and lacks some. The repertoire holds some 290,000 clones, with roughly 90% as singletons. The TCR was taken from a woman aged 30 to 39 with COVID-19, enrolled during active disease. The sample comprised peripheral blood.

DNA for the CDR3: TGTGCCAGCACCTTTCTGACAGGATTCAACACTGAAGCTTTCTTT. Translation: CASTFLTGFNTEAFF. The rearrangement links TRBV28 to TRBJ1-1, with a weak D call TRBD1 (6 bases). Trimming stripped 7 bases from V and 2 bases from J, with 17 bases between. The length of the CDR3 is 15 residues. In germline, CDR1 is MDHEN, CDR2 SYDVKM. The whole variable domain, filled in from reference TRBV28 and TRBJ1-1, reads DVKVTQSSRYLVKRTGEKVFLECVQDMDHENMFWYRQDPGLGLRLIYFSYDVKMKEKGDIPEGYSVSREKKERFSLILESASTNQTSMYLCASTFLTGFNTEAFFGQGTRLTVV.